These 16 T cell receptor beta chains were all obtained from the same sample, sequenced in a study of blood T cell repertoires in COVID-19. The table came from immunoSEQ multiplex PCR; TCRdb's copy has only in-frame clones and leaves some out. The table records over 45,000 clones, roughly 91% of them present only once. Sequenced sample: peripheral blood. The receptors were gathered from a human donor in a cohort sampled during active COVID-19.

The rearrangement uses TRBV7-3 and TRBJ2-3, with 9 positions matching TRBD2. Germline V gene lookup returns CDR1 SGHTA and CDR2 FQGTGA. The CDR3 loop spans 15 amino acids. With V trimmed by 2 bases and J by 0 bases, 0 bases remained unmatched. The CDR3 DNA reads as TGTGCCAGCAGCTTAGCGGGGGGGAGCACAGATACGCAGTATTTT. Translating gives CASSLAGGSTDTQYF.

The genes are TRBV3-1 (or the pseudogene TRBV3-2) and TRBJ1-1; 9 nucleotides line up with TRBD1. This CDR3 is 17 amino acids long. With V trimmed by 3 bases and J by 0 bases, 8 bases remained unmatched. The germline CDR1 and CDR2 sequences are LGHDT and YNNKEL (reference sequence). The CDR3 region has the DNA TGTGCCAGCAGCCAGGAACAGGGGGCGCACATGAACACTGAAGCTTTCTTT. It yields the protein CASSQEQGAHMNTEAFF.

The V call is TRBV19, the J call TRBJ2-6; D not resolved. CDR1 is LNHDA, CDR2 SQIVND, per germline (reference sequence). The CDR3 extends over 16 amino acids. Trimming took 1 base from V and 0 from J, leaving 7 bases between them. The chain's CDR3 is CASSIGQISGANVLTF. Written as DNA, the CDR3 is TGTGCCAGTAGTATAGGGCAGATCTCTGGGGCCAACGTCCTGACTTTC.

The chain joins TRBV25-1 to TRBJ1-1; D is uncertain. Germline V CDR1 and CDR2: MGHDK, SYGVNS. The CDR3 covers 14 residues. Trimming pared 4 bases from V and 2 bases from J, leaving 11 bases between. CDR3 residues: CASSVSGINTEAFF. In nucleotides, the CDR3 is TGTGCCAGCAGTGTGTCCGGGATAAACACTGAAGCTTTCTTT.

The chain is built from TRBV5-1 and TRBJ2-7; no clear D. CDR1 is SGHRS, CDR2 YFSETQ, per germline. This CDR3 is 11 amino acids long. Trimming took 4 bases from V and 4 from J, leaving 6 bases between them. The CDR3 loop is CASSRGYEQYF. CDR3 nucleotides: TGCGCCAGCAGCCGCGGTTACGAGCAGTACTTC. The full variable domain, its missing parts supplied by reference TRBV5-1 and TRBJ2-7, is KAGVTQTPRYLIKTRGQQVTLSCSPISGHRSVSWYQQTPGQGLQFLFEYFSETQRNKGNFPGRFSGRQFSNSRSEMNVSTLELGDSALYLCASSRGYEQYFGPGTRLTVT.

The DNA for the CDR3 is TGCGCCAGCAGCTTGTCTACCCATCCGAACACTGAAGCTTTCTTT. Amino acid sequence: CASSLSTHPNTEAFF. This rearrangement joins TRBV5-1 to TRBJ1-1; D is unclear. Trimming left V 1 base short and J 1 base short, with 11 bases between. The CDR3 is made up of 15 amino acids. CDR1 and CDR2 from the germline V gene are SGHRS and YFSETQ.

The chain is built from TRBV23-1 and TRBJ2-7; TRBD1 matches 7 bases. TRBV23-1 is placed among ORFs of uncertain function. The junction had 7 bases not matched to a gene; V was cut back by 2 bases and J by 3 bases. The CDR3 runs to 15 residues. DNA for the CDR3: TGCGCCAGCAGTCAAGACAGGGAAGGGGTCTACGAGCAGTACTTC. Amino acid sequence: CASSQDREGVYEQYF.

The chain uses TRBV12-3 or TRBV12-4 and TRBJ2-7; 7 nucleotides align to TRBD1. V trimming: 2 bases; J trimming: 5 bases; junction bases outside the gene matches: 3. CDR3 size: 13 residues. CDR3 nucleotides: TGTGCCAGCAGTTTAAAGGGGGCCCACGAGCAGTACTTC. Encoded protein: CASSLKGAHEQYF.

This chain joins TRBV19 and TRBJ2-1; 13 bases map to TRBD2. The J segment lost 8 bases and the V segment lost 4 bases, leaving 2 bases of the junction unmatched. Germline V gene sequence: CDR1 LNHDA, CDR2 SQIVND (reference sequence). The CDR3 extends over 14 amino acids. CDR3 DNA: TGTGCCAGTAGTAGGACTAGCGGGAGTTATGAGCAGTTCTTC. Translated, it gives CASSRTSGSYEQFF. The variable domain in full, with the rest retrieved from reference TRBV19 and TRBJ2-1, is DGGITQSPKYLFRKEGQNVTLSCEQNLNHDAMYWYRQDPGQGLRLIYYSQIVNDFQKGDIAEGYSVSREKKESFPLTVTSAQKNPTAFYLCASSRTSGSYEQFFGPGTRLTVL.

The chain couples TRBV30 to TRBJ2-1, with 9 bases matching TRBD2. Germline-derived CDR1 and CDR2 are GTSNPN and SVGIG (reference sequence). The CDR3 runs 16 residues. V shed 1 base and J 8 bases; nucleotides not matched to a gene: 12. The CDR3 DNA sequence: TGTGCCTGGAGTGAACTTAGCGGGAGACGGGGAGATGAGCAGTTCTTC. Protein product: CAWSELSGRRGDEQFF.

The V and J genes are TRBV4-1 and TRBJ2-3; 11 bases map to TRBD1. Trimming cost V 4 bases and J 3 bases; bases outside gene matches: 3. The germline CDR1 and CDR2 sequences are MGHRA and YSYEKL. The CDR3 runs 15 residues. The CDR3 loop reads CASSRGDRGTDTQYF. DNA for the CDR3: TGCGCCAGCAGCCGAGGGGACAGGGGGACAGATACGCAGTATTTT.

The chain carries TRBV30 and TRBJ2-1, with 10 nucleotides matching TRBD2. V was clipped by 1 base and J by 6 bases; unmatched bases: 6. The CDR3 covers 15 residues. In germline, CDR1 is GTSNPN, CDR2 SVGIG (reference sequence). The CDR3 loop is CAWSGLAGAINEQFF. CDR3 DNA: TGTGCCTGGAGTGGTCTAGCGGGAGCGATCAATGAGCAGTTCTTC.

This clone was recorded only once. Compared with germline, one end of the junction differs, possibly owing to a read error. The rearrangement uses TRBV7-7 and TRBJ2-2, with 8 nucleotides matching TRBD2. There are 15 residues in the CDR3. The germline V gene has CDR1 SSHAT and CDR2 FNYEAQ (reference sequence). The CDR3 reads CASSRGGANTGELFF. CDR3 in DNA: TGTGCTAGCAGCCGGGGGGGAGCGAACACCGGGGAGCTGTTTTTT.

This chain links TRBV7-8 with TRBJ2-1, with D perhaps matching TRBD1 (5 bases). Germline CDR1 is SGHVS and CDR2 is FQNEAQ. Trimming cost V 2 bases and J 2 bases, with 7 bases left between them. This CDR3 contains 14 residues. In DNA, the CDR3 is TGTGCCAGCAGCTTATTGGGGCCCTACAATGAGCAGTTCTTC. Translating it yields CASSLLGPYNEQFF.

The rearrangement links TRBV29-1 to TRBJ1-5; 9 nucleotides line up with TRBD1. CDR1 and CDR2 from the germline V gene are SQVTM and ANQGSEA. This CDR3 is 12 amino acids long. V gave up 4 bases and J gave up 13 bases; unmatched junction bases: 8. In DNA form, the CDR3 reads TGCAGCGTTGGGACAGGGGAGGGGGCTCAGCATTTT. Translation gives CSVGTGEGAQHF.

V gene TRBV30 combines with J gene TRBJ1-1; D remains unclear. The CDR3 consists of 14 residues. Trimming took 4 bases from V and 3 from J, leaving 15 bases between them. CDR1 is GTSNPN and CDR2 is SVGIG in the germline V gene (reference sequence). For the CDR3, the DNA is TGTGCCTGGACCTGGGGTGGGAGGGACACTGAAGCTTTCTTT. This encodes CAWTWGGRDTEAFF. Supplemented by reference TRBV30 and TRBJ1-1, the full variable domain reads SQTIHQWPATLVQPVGSPLSLECTVEGTSNPNLYWYRQAAGRGLQLLFYSVGIGQISSEVPQNLSASRPQDRQFILSSKKLLLSDSGFYLCAWTWGGRDTEAFFGQGTRLTVV.